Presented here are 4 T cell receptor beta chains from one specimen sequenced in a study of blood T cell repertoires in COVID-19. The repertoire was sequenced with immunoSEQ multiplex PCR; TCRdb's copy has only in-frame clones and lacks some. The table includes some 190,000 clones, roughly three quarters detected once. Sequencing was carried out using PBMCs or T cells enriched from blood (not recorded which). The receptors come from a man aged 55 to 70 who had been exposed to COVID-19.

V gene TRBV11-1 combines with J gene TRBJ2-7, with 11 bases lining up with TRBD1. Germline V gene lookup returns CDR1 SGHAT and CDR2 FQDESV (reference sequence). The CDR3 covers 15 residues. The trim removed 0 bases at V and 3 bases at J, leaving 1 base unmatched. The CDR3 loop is CASSLAGTGGYEQYF. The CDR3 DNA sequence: TGTGCCAGCAGCTTAGCCGGGACAGGGGGCTACGAGCAGTACTTC.

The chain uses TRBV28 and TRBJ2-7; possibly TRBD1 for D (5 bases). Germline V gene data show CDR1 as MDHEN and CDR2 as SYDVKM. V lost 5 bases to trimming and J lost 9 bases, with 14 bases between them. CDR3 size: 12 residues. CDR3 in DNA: TGTGCCAGCAGTCTGGACACGACCCGGCAGTACTTC. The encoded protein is CASSLDTTRQYF. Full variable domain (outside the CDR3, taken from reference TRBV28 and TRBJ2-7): DVKVTQSSRYLVKRTGEKVFLECVQDMDHENMFWYRQDPGLGLRLIYFSYDVKMKEKGDIPEGYSVSREKKERFSLILESASTNQTSMYLCASSLDTTRQYFGPGTRLTVT.

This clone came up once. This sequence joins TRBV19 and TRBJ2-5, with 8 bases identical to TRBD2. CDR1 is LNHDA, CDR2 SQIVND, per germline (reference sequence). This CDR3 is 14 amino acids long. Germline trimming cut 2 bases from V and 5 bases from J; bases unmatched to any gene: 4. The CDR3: CASSIPGLEETQYF. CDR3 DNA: TGTGCCAGTAGTATACCGGGACTAGAGGAGACCCAGTACTTC.

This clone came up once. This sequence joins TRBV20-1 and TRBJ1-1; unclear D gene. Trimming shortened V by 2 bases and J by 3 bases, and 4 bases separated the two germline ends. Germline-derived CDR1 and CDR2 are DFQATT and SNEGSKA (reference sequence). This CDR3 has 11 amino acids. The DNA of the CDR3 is TGCAGTGCTAGACATGACACTGAAGCTTTCTTT. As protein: CSARHDTEAFF.